This T cell receptor (delta chain) was recovered during a study of gamma-delta T cells after stem cell transplantation. CDR3 length equals 17 residues. CDR1 and CDR2 (germline): GEAIGNYY, EKD. After removal of 3 bases from V and 0 bases from J, the junction contained 11 bases not matched to a gene. This clone showed up just a few times. TCRdb re-processed the RT-PCR reads via CATT. This table holds fewer than 2,000 delta-chain clones, 20% to 25% found once. V usage is TRDV2 and J usage is TRDJ1; 8 nucleotides line up with TRDD3. Material: gamma-delta T cells. This clonotype was sampled from a human donor. It is not recorded whose cells these are; they may come from a transplant donor. The chain's CDR3 is CACDPIPILGDTDKLIF. The CDR3 region has the DNA TGTGCCTGTGACCCCATACCCATACTGGGGGACACCGATAAACTCATCTTT.